This TCR beta chain was retrieved from a study of blood T cell repertoires in COVID-19. At the level of the study: Sites across the United States, Italy and Spain contributed samples from acute and convalescent COVID-19. The cDNA or gDNA used as material had been derived from T cells, B-cell-depleted T cells, or PBMCs.

Original data processing: From reference gene primer amplification, estimates of nucleated cell counts were derived. Profiled with immunoSEQ multiplex PCR; TCRdb holds only in-frame clones, not every one. Clone size and V and J calls were adopted from that table, with D and trimming inferred from the DNA. The sample includes tens of thousands of clones, roughly 80% of them seen just once. Germline CDR1 reads LNHDA; CDR2 reads SQIVND (reference sequence). The ends lost 1 base at V and 9 bases at J; junction bases unmatched: 8. The CDR3 has 15 residues. The chain combines TRBV19 with TRBJ2-1; 8 bases map to TRBD2. The sample consisted of peripheral blood. This clonotype was obtained from a man between 65 and 85 years old with acute or convalescent COVID-19. CDR3 amino acids: CASSIGGGGRREQFF. The CDR3 region has the DNA TGTGCCAGTAGTATAGGGGGCGGGGGGCGGCGTGAGCAGTTCTTC.